Here is one T cell receptor (beta chain) with its context. No antigen is known for it. Per-nucleotide qualities are absent, and no much larger clonotype sits a single base away. The source of the sample is a study of cytomegalovirus exposure and HLA in healthy donors listed by TCRdb under 2017. With respect to the entire study: According to a later analysis, one platform produced both the 120 validation repertoires and the roughly 640 repertoires of the first cohort. The study aimed to test whether signatures of past pathogen exposure could be identified by cataloging public T cell receptors. Besides the first cohort of approximately 710 subjects, a separate validation cohort made up of 120 different subjects was used. To predict cytomegalovirus infection status, the study brought together high-throughput TCR immunosequencing, statistical association of individual TCRs with disease status, and machine learning.

Overall study results and their limits: Across donors, most TCR sequences were observed very rarely, whereas some public TCRs were present in many individuals. Subsequent analysis determined that TCRs grouped into clusters in the first cohort also showed a tendency toward co-occurrence across the 120 or so validation repertoires, and 94% of cluster scores exceeded 0. The validation cohort had no HLA typing available for a later analysis, so co-occurrence within that cohort was assessed over all 120 or so repertoires. In vitro tests confirmed that a few of the cytomegalovirus-associated TCR beta chains recognize cytomegalovirus antigens. The classifier was reported to diagnose cytomegalovirus status with high specificity and sensitivity in both the original and validation cohorts. It was suggested by the authors that the approach could potentially be generalized to other disease states and immunological phenotypes. The study listed approximately 150 TCR beta chains as associated with cytomegalovirus.

Counted from cysteine to phenylalanine, this CDR3 has 13 amino acids. This entry keeps only the CDR3 DNA: 39 bases, framed from base 1. V loses 4 bases, J loses 0 bases, and the germline ends lie 4 bases apart. CDR1 and CDR2 are read off the germline V gene as MGHRA and YSYEKL. Separate from the roughly 650-subject first cohort, the validation cohort of about 130 subjects was the group to which the donors belonged. The library was obtained by the immunoSEQ multiplex PCR assay. As for the original processing: A statistical classification framework was built to diagnose cytomegalovirus status from the catalog of TCR beta chain sequences. TCRdb mirrors the immuneACCESS table, restricted to in-frame sequences. Some clones are absent from its copies; in checked studies, under half trace to an unresolved V gene, and the reason for the others is unknown. The D gene and trimming were derived from the DNA, and the V and J assignments and clone size from that table. The sample profile shows just under 150,000 clones; roughly 90% of them were found once. Of the sample, 4.5% to 5.5% falls within the top ten clones.

The source of this sequence is a man aged 18 to 29 in good health and CMV-seropositive. Recombination connected TRBV4-1 to TRBJ1-5; the D gene cannot be named for sure. Sequences were obtained from PBMCs. The DNA sequence is TGCGCCAGCAGCCTACATAGCAATCAGCCCCAGCATTTT. The resulting protein is CASSLHSNQPQHF.